This record concerns one TCR beta chain sequence. Antigen: not known. This CDR3 fails to terminate in the conserved phenylalanine or tryptophan, so it likely reflects a read error. TCR beta cDNA libraries had unique molecular identifiers. Between roughly 1 and 10 million T cells gave rise to roughly 0.5 million cDNA molecules. Each CDR3 protein gets one entry after TCRdb re-called the PCR reads with MiXCR. The data show roughly 670,000 distinct CDR3 sequences, over 45% seen once. This entry is derived from a study of post-analysis software for immune sequencing data. V lost 5 bases and J lost 2; bases outside the gene matches: 16. Germline CDR1 and CDR2: DFQATT and SNEGSKA (reference sequence). This CDR3 is 17 amino acids long. Study outcomes and limitations: Patients carried roughly 5 TRBV segments more frequently than controls did, and TRBV5-6, TRBV5-1 and TRBV20-1 were among them.

This receptor was identified in a girl aged 2-15 years with multiple sclerosis. Sequencing was carried out using blood. The chain employs TRBV20-1 and TRBJ2-5; TRBD2 matches 8 bases. The CDR3 reads CSAGGVERGNPQETQYV. The CDR3 DNA follows: TGCAGTGCTGGGGGCGTGGAGCGGGGGAATCCTCAAGAGACCCAGTACGTC.